This T cell receptor (beta chain) comes out of a study of T cell changes during pregnancy in multiple sclerosis. Germline loops: CDR1 SGHTA, CDR2 FQGNSA. The CDR3 covers 17 residues. The J segment lost 0 bases and the V segment lost 2 bases, leaving 7 bases of the junction unmatched. TCRdb keeps only in-frame clones here, not all; method: immunoSEQ multiplex PCR. The sample includes approximately 35,000 clones, 91% seen only once; the top ten take approximately 3%. The source of this sequence is a female donor in good health, enrolled as a control in a pregnancy study. J is TRBJ2-7 and V is TRBV7-2; 10 bases line up with TRBD2. The material was CD4+ T cells from peripheral blood mononuclear cells, obtained in the third trimester of pregnancy. This CDR3 is CASSLLPRTSGSYEQYF. CDR3 in DNA: TGTGCCAGCAGCTTATTGCCCAGGACTAGCGGCTCCTACGAGCAGTACTTC.